These 5 T cell receptor beta chains were all obtained from the same sample, sequenced in a study of blood T cell repertoires in COVID-19. Clones were read by immunoSEQ multiplex PCR, and TCRdb kept only the in-frame ones, dropping some. The sample carries 150,000 or so clones, approximately 88% recorded once. The sample consisted of PBMCs or T cells enriched from blood (not recorded which). These receptor sequences come from a man aged 65 to 85 who had been exposed to COVID-19.

The V gene is TRBV7-2, the J gene TRBJ2-2; no definite D call. Between the trimmed V and J ends, which lost 1 base and 7 bases, there was a span of 4 bases. CDR1 is SGHTA and CDR2 is FQGNSA in the germline V gene. The CDR3 loop spans 12 amino acids. The CDR3 DNA is TGTGCCAGCAGCTTAGACATCGGGGAGCTGTTTTTT. This encodes CASSLDIGELFF.

The chain carries TRBV9 and TRBJ1-6, with 7 bases matching TRBD1. Germline lookup yields CDR1 SGDLS and CDR2 YYNGEE. This CDR3 has 14 amino acids. V trimming: 1 base; J trimming: 9 bases; junction bases outside the gene matches: 4. In DNA, the CDR3 is TGTGCCAGCAGCGTAAAGGGGGCGAGTTCACCCCTCCACTTT. Protein: CASSVKGASSPLHF.

The chain joins TRBV7-3 to TRBJ2-6; D gene ambiguous. The CDR3 runs 15 residues. V shed 5 bases and J shed 0 bases, with 8 bases lying between them. Germline CDR1 reads SGHTA; CDR2 reads FQGTGA. This chain's CDR3 is CASSPAGSGANVLTF. The CDR3, as DNA: TGTGCCAGCAGCCCGGCAGGCTCTGGGGCCAACGTCCTGACTTTC. The variable domain in full, with the rest retrieved from reference TRBV7-3 and TRBJ2-6, is GAGVSQTPSNKVTEKGKYVELRCDPISGHTALYWYRQSLGQGPEFLIYFQGTGAADDSGLPNDRFFAVRPEGSVSTLKIQRTERGDSAVYLCASSPAGSGANVLTFGAGSRLTVL.

This chain joins TRBV14 and TRBJ2-3; 7 bases align to TRBD2. Germline V gene lookup returns CDR1 SGHDN and CDR2 FVKESK. Losses at the gene ends were 5 bases for V and 0 bases for J; bases not matched to a gene: 5. This CDR3 contains 15 residues. CDR3 sequence reads: CASSKQLASTDTQYF. The CDR3 DNA reads TGTGCCAGCAGCAAACAACTAGCGAGCACAGATACGCAGTATTTT.

The V call is TRBV27, the J call TRBJ2-3; D call uncertain. V shed 2 bases and J shed 5 bases, with 5 bases lying between them. The CDR3 consists of 12 residues. CDR1 is MNHEY and CDR2 is SMNVEV in the germline V gene (reference sequence). This CDR3 reads CASSLGGDTQYF. CDR3 nucleotides: TGTGCCAGCAGTTTAGGCGGAGATACGCAGTATTTT.